This T cell receptor (beta chain) comes out of a study of CD8 T cells in ankylosing spondylitis. The CDR3 has 15 amino acids. V gave up 3 bases and J gave up 2 bases, with 12 bases separating them. In germline, CDR1 is SNHLY, CDR2 FYNNEI. From the 5' RACE reads, TCRdb called clonotypes with MiXCR, one entry per CDR3 protein. The sample consists of roughly 700,000 distinct CDR3 sequences, 15% to 20% of them appearing once. In this sample, this clonotype turned up a few times. Its antigen is unknown. General study points: A motif in TCR beta, a set of roughly eight highly homologous variants, appeared characteristic of ankylosing spondylitis blood. Some motif variants had been reported before (in reactive arthritis synovial fluid and blood).

Sequencing was carried out using blood, either unsorted or a sorted T cell fraction (not recorded which). The receptor was derived from a male donor with ankylosing spondylitis. This chain connects TRBV2 to TRBJ2-3; no firm D call. The CDR3 bases are TGTGCCAGCAGTGAGTTAGTTGGCTCCACAGATACGCAGTATTTT. Translating gives CASSELVGSTDTQYF.